This T cell receptor beta chain was captured in a study of T-cell memory formation after mild COVID-19. TCRdb re-derived calls from the 5' RACE reads in MiXCR, one entry per CDR3 protein. Altogether some 160,000 distinct CDR3 sequences are present, 31% being singletons, with the ten largest covering around 12%. Material: PBMCs or a T cell subset sorted from them (not recorded which). This sequence originates from an adult woman who had mild COVID-19 (a few samples of this study predate the infection). Cell type and time point are not known.

CDR3 sequence reads: CASSLEVTGSREEQFF. The CDR3 DNA is TGTGCCAGCAGCTTAGAGGTAACAGGGAGTAGGGAAGAGCAGTTCTTC. The genes are TRBV11-3 and TRBJ2-1, with D possibly matching TRBD1 (6 bases). CDR3 size: 16 residues. The V gene lost 0 bases and the J gene lost 10 bases, with 19 bases spanning the gap. Per the germline V gene, CDR1 is SGHNT and CDR2 is YENEEA.